This T cell receptor (beta chain) was observed in a study of T cells in Graves' hyperthyroidism and ophthalmopathy. If no ophthalmopathy progression occurred within 18 months, Graves' hyperthyroidism was stable. The investigators amplified TCR beta CDR3 regions from RNA transcripts. During a first-round RT-PCR of the TCR CDR3, the HTBI primer set was used. MiXCR was run by TCRdb on the multiplex PCR reads, yielding one entry per CDR3 protein. The profile covers around 350,000 distinct CDR3 sequences, with about 25% appearing a single time and about 70% taken by the ten largest. Note on this clonotype: Its specificity is unknown.

Study-level points and caveats: In validation, the model predicted ophthalmopathy. These predictions came a median about 6 months before onset. Most expanded thyroid clonotypes above 0.001 recurred in blood.

CDR3 length equals 15 residues. After removal of 1 base from V and 4 bases from J, the junction contained 5 bases not matched to a gene. Germline assignment: CDR1 SGHTA and CDR2 FQGTGA. This TCR was sampled from a man aged 45-65 years with Graves' hyperthyroidism. V is TRBV7-3 and J is TRBJ2-7, with TRBD1 matching over 9 bases. The sequencing input was blood. In DNA form, the CDR3 reads TGTGCCAGCAGCTTAAGGGGGACAGGGAGATACGAGCAGTACTTC. Amino acid sequence: CASSLRGTGRYEQYF. The whole variable domain, remainder taken from reference TRBV7-3 and TRBJ2-7, is GAGVSQTPSNKVTEKGKYVELRCDPISGHTALYWYRQSLGQGPEFLIYFQGTGAADDSGLPNDRFFAVRPEGSVSTLKIQRTERGDSAVYLCASSLRGTGRYEQYFGPGTRLTVT.